The entry below describes one T cell receptor beta chain. The antigen is not known. V lost 4 bases and J 4 bases, leaving 13 bases between the germline ends. Per germline, CDR1 SGHTA and CDR2 FQGNSA. The CDR3 contains 14 residues. The sample's time point: patch test 2, 6 weeks after DPC sensitization. Stated treatment: therapeutic diphenylcyclopropenone sensitization with weekly scalp DPC. Non-pregnant alopecia patients aged 18 to 70, suitable for DPC therapy. This sample was taken from a study of human T cells and chemical hapten exposure. Study-wide context: Recorded diagnoses among the mostly female patients were alopecia areata, totalis or universalis.

The study's library attached unique molecular identifiers to single cDNA molecules. TCRdb used MiXCR to reprocess the RACE reads, holding one entry per CDR3 protein. The sample has 85,000 or so distinct CDR3 sequences, approximately 10% seen once. Findings of the study overall: The donor cohort had alopecia, so its immune response may not match that of healthy people.

The sequences come from whole blood, collected in connection with sensitization to the hapten diphenylcyclopropenone (DPC). This chain uses TRBV7-2 with TRBJ2-5, with D possibly matching TRBD2 (5 bases). This sequence originates from a man between 18 and 29 years old with alopecia areata. Some clones in this sample may be carry-over from other donors' samples. CDR3 sequence: CASSSEGGTETQYF. CDR3 bases: TGTGCCAGCAGCTCAGAAGGAGGCACAGAGACCCAGTACTTC.